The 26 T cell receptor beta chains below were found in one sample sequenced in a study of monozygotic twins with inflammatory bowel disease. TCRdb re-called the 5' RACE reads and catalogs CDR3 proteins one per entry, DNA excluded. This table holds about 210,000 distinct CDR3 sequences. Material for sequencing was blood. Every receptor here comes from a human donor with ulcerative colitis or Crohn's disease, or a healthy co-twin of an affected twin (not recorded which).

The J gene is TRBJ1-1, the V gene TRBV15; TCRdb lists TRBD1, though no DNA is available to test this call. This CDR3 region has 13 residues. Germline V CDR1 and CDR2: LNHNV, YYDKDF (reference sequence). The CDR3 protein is CATSWTGNTEAFF.

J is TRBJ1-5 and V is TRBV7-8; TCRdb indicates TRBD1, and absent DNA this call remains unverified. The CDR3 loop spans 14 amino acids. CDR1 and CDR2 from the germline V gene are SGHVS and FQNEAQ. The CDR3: CASSRQGGAQPQHF.

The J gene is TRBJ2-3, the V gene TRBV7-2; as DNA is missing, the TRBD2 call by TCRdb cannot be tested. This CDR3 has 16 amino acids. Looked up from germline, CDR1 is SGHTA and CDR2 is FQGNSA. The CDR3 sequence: CASSLRGGSLTDTQYF.

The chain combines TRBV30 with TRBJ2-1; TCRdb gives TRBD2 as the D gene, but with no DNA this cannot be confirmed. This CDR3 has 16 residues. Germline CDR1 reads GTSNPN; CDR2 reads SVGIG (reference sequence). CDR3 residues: CAWSEQLAGDNNEQFF.

The chain's CDR3 is CASSLRVDTEAFF. The genes are TRBV7-2 and TRBJ1-1. The CDR3 consists of 13 residues. Germline-derived CDR1 and CDR2 are SGHTA and FQGNSA.

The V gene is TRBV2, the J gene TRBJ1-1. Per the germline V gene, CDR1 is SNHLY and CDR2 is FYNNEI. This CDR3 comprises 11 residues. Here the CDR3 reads CASSEALRTFF. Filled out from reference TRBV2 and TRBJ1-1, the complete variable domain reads EPEVTQTPSHQVTQMGQEVILRCVPISNHLYFYWYRQILGQKVEFLVSFYNNEISEKSEIFDDQFSVERPDGSNFTLKIRSTKLEDSAMYFCASSEALRTFFGQGTRLTVV.

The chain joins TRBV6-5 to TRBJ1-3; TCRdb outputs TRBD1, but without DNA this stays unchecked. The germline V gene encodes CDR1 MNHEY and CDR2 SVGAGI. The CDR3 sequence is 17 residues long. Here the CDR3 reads CASSYDGTAFSGNTIYF.

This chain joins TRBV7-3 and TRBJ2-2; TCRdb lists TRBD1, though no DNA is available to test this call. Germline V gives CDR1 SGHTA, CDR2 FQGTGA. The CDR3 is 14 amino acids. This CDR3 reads CASSPQGAAGELFF.

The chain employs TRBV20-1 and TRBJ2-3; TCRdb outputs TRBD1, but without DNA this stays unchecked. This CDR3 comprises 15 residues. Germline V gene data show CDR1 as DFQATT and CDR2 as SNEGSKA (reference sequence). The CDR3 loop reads CSAMDEGDSADTQYF.

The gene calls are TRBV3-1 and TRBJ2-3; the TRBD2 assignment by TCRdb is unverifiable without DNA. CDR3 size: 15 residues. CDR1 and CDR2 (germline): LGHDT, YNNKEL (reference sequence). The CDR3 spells CASSPTSGSPDTQYF.

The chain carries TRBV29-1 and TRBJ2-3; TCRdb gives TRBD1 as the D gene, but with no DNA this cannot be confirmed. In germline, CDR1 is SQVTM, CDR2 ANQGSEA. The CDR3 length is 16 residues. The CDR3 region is CSVKINRGRSTDTQYF.

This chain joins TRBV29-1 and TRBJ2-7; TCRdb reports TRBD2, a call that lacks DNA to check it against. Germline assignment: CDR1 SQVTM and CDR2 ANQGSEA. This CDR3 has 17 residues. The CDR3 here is CSVEGAFGLNVNYEQYF.

The CDR3 protein is CSARGGADNEQFF. J is TRBJ2-1 and V is TRBV29-1; TCRdb's D call, TRBD1, is unchecked because there is no DNA. The CDR3 runs to 13 residues. Germline CDR1 reads SQVTM; CDR2 reads ANQGSEA.

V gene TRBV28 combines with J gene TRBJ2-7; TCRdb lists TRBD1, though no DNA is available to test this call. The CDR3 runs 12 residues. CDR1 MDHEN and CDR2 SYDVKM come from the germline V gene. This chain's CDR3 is CASRLYRGEQYF.

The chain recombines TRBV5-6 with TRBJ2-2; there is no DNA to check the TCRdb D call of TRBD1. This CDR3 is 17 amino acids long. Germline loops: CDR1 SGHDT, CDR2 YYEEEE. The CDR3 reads CASSSTWDRVDTGELFF.

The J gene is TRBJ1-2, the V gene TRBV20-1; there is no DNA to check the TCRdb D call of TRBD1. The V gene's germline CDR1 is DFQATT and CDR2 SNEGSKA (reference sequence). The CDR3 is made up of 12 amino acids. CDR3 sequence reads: CSARPPQGAETF.

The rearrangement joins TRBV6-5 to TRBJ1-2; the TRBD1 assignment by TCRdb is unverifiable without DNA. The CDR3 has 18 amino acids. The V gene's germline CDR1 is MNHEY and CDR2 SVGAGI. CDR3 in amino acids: CASSHSWDNTDTNYGYTF.

CDR3 sequence: CASSLTGQGTGEQYF. V usage is TRBV7-2 and J usage is TRBJ2-7; the TRBD1 assignment by TCRdb is unverifiable without DNA. This CDR3 has 15 residues. Per the germline V gene, CDR1 is SGHTA and CDR2 is FQGNSA.

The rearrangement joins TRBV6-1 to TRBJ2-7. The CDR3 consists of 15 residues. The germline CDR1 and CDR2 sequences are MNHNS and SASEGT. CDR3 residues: CASSRLSGSSYEQYF.

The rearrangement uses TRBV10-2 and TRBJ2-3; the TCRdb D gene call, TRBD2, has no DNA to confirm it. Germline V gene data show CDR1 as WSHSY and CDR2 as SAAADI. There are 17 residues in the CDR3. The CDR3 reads CASSGLAGGVPTDTQYF.

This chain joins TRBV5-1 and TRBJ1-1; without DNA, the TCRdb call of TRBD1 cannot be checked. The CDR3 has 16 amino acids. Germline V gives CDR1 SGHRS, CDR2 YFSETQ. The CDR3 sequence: CASSLAGTGFDTEAFF.

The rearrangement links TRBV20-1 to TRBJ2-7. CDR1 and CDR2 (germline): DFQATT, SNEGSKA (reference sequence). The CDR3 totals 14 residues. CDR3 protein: CSARDVDFSDEQYF.

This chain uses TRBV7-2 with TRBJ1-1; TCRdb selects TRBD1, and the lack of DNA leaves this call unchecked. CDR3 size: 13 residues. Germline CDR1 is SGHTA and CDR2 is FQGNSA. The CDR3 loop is CASSLIQGGEAFF.

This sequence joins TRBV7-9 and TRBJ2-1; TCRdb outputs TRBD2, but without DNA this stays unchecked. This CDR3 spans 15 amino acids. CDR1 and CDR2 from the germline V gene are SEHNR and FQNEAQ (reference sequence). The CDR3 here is CASSLEVAGGSEQFF.

The CDR3 region is CASTDRFNQPQHF. The rearrangement joins TRBV12-3 or TRBV12-4 to TRBJ1-5; with no DNA, the TCRdb D assignment of TRBD1 cannot be verified. This CDR3 region has 13 residues.

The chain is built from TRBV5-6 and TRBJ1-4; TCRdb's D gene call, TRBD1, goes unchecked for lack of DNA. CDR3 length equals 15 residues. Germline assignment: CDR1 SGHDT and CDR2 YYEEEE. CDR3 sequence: CASSLTTGTWEKLFF.